These 17 T cell receptor beta chains came from one sample sequenced in a study of identical twins. One entry per CDR3 protein, called by TCRdb with MiXCR from the 5' RACE reads. The repertoire consists of hundreds of thousands of distinct CDR3 sequences, with roughly 18% occurring once and the leading ten covering around 14%. The same sample was also used in a study of T cells expressing NK-cell markers.

The sample comprised PBMCs. The receptors here all came from a woman aged 18-29 years in good health.

The V call is TRBV12-3 or TRBV12-4, the J call TRBJ2-7; TRBD2 aligns across 8 bases. The CDR3 extends over 14 amino acids. Trimming at V came to 4 bases and at J to 4 bases, leaving 6 bases not matched to a gene. CDR3: CASSWERGPYEQYF. CDR3 DNA: TGTGCCAGCAGTTGGGAGCGGGGGCCTTACGAGCAGTACTTC.

The rearrangement joins TRBV12-3 or TRBV12-4 to TRBJ2-2, with a possible D match to TRBD2 (6 bases). The CDR3 length is 15 residues. Trimming removed 2 bases at V and 5 bases at J, with 12 bases between. This chain's CDR3 is CASSLLSGSTGELFF. The CDR3 DNA sequence: TGTGCCAGCAGTTTACTAAGCGGGTCGACCGGGGAGCTGTTTTTT.

V and J are TRBV10-3 and TRBJ2-7; a weak D match, TRBD2 (6 bases). The CDR3 contains 15 residues. The germline V gene has CDR1 ENHRY and CDR2 SYGVKD. V lost 0 bases and J lost 3, with 12 bases in between. The CDR3 sequence: CAISESGGKSYEQYF. For the CDR3, the DNA is TGTGCCATCAGTGAGTCTGGCGGGAAAAGCTACGAGCAGTACTTC.

The chain links TRBV4-3 to TRBJ1-1, with D possibly being TRBD1 (5 bases). V shed 1 base and J shed 8 bases, with 11 bases lying between them. The length of the CDR3 is 13 residues. Germline CDR1 LGHNA, CDR2 YSLEER. The CDR3 loop reads CASSQGRPGEAFF. The CDR3, as DNA: TGCGCCAGCAGCCAAGGAAGGCCAGGGGAAGCTTTCTTT.

The rearrangement joins TRBV4-3 to TRBJ1-1; 9 bases match TRBD1. J lost 5 bases, V lost 3 bases, and 4 bases had no gene match. CDR3 length: 14 residues. Per germline, CDR1 LGHNA and CDR2 YSLEER. CDR3 sequence (DNA): TGCGCCAGCAGCCATTCTGACAGGGGGACTGAAGCTTTCTTT. This translates into CASSHSDRGTEAFF.

This clonotype was counted a few times. The CDR3 spells CAGTLGTLNTEAFF. As DNA, the CDR3 is TGTGCCGGCACCCTGGGGACCCTGAACACTGAAGCTTTCTTT. V is TRBV6-1 and J is TRBJ1-1, with D tentatively TRBD1 (5 bases). The CDR3 is 14 amino acids. Germline assignment: CDR1 MNHNS and CDR2 SASEGT. Trimming cost V 11 bases and J 0 bases, with 16 bases left between them.

This clonotype was observed once. V usage is TRBV14 and J usage is TRBJ2-5; D ambiguous. The V gene lost 0 bases and the J gene lost 5 bases, with 10 bases spanning the gap. This CDR3 is 14 amino acids long. The germline CDR1 and CDR2 sequences are SGHDN and FVKESK. The CDR3 nucleotides read TGTGCCAGCAGCCAAGAGGCTCTTTGGGAGACCCAGTACTTC. Protein: CASSQEALWETQYF.

With regard to this clonotype: A read error may produce the germline difference seen at one junction end. The V and J genes are TRBV7-2 and TRBJ1-5; D is unresolved. The CDR3 runs to 15 residues. Germline V lookup: CDR1 SGHTA, CDR2 FQGNSA. The CDR3 loop is CASSLTTYSNQPQQF. In DNA, the CDR3 is TGTGCCAGCAGCTTGACAACCTATAGCAATCAGCCCCAGCAATTT.

A few counts support this clonotype. The chain carries TRBV5-1 and TRBJ2-1, with D uncertain. V lost 4 bases and J 9 bases, leaving 8 bases between the germline ends. The CDR3 totals 11 residues. CDR1 and CDR2 (germline): SGHRS, YFSETQ. The CDR3 bases are TGCGCCAGCAGCGCGATCACTGAGCAGTTCTTC. It is translated as CASSAITEQFF.

This clonotype was seen ten or more times. This chain joins TRBV5-1 and TRBJ2-6; D is uncertain. Germline V gene lookup returns CDR1 SGHRS and CDR2 YFSETQ. The CDR3 is 16 residues long. The V and J ends lost 0 bases and 0 bases respectively, with 7 bases between them. DNA for the CDR3: TGCGCCAGCAGCTTGGGTCTGAACTCTGGGGCCAACGTCCTGACTTTC. Encoded protein: CASSLGLNSGANVLTF.

The chain joins TRBV6-1 to TRBJ2-2; perhaps TRBD1 as D (5 bases). The CDR3 sequence is 15 residues long. Germline assignment: CDR1 MNHNS and CDR2 SASEGT. V was cut by 6 bases and J by 6 bases, with 17 bases left in between. In DNA, the CDR3 is TGTGCCAGCAGAGGGTCAGGGAAAGTGGCCGGGGAGCTGTTTTTT. Translating it yields CASRGSGKVAGELFF.

This clonotype turned up a few times. The chain couples TRBV6-5 to TRBJ1-1; perhaps TRBD1 as D (5 bases). The CDR3 runs 14 residues. CDR1 and CDR2 from the germline V gene are MNHEY and SVGAGI. V lost 2 bases and J lost 3, with 10 bases in between. The CDR3 DNA sequence: TGTGCCAGCAGTTACAGGGTAGGGGACACTGAAGCTTTCTTT. Protein sequence: CASSYRVGDTEAFF.

This clonotype was recorded a few times. The chain employs TRBV27 and TRBJ1-1, with a weak D call TRBD1 (5 bases). The CDR3 contains 12 residues. Deletions cut 8 bases from V and 4 bases from J, with 11 bases between. Looked up from germline, CDR1 is MNHEY and CDR2 is SMNVEV (reference sequence). In DNA, the CDR3 is TGTGCCAGCTGGAGCGGGGGCACTGAAGCTTTCTTT. Translation gives CASWSGGTEAFF.

The V call is TRBV6-5, the J call TRBJ2-7; 8 bases fit TRBD2. Looked up from germline, CDR1 is MNHEY and CDR2 is SVGAGI. The CDR3 is 16 amino acids. Unmatched junction bases numbered 6, after V lost 0 bases and J lost 2 bases. Written as DNA, the CDR3 is TGTGCCAGCAGTTACTCGGCTAGCGGGCCAACCTACGAGCAGTACTTC. Translation: CASSYSASGPTYEQYF.

This clonotype has a handful of counts. The chain links TRBV6-7 to TRBJ2-1, with 8 nucleotides matching TRBD2. TRBV6-7 falls under the ORF class, with uncertain function. The CDR3 is made up of 16 amino acids. J was trimmed by 6 bases and V by 7 bases; bases with no gene match: 14. The CDR3 is CASTPKRLANTNEQFF. The CDR3 nucleotides read TGTGCCAGCACCCCCAAAAGACTAGCGAATACCAATGAGCAGTTCTTC.

J is TRBJ1-1 and V is TRBV7-3, with D possibly TRBD1 on 5 matching bases. The ends were cut back, 5 bases at V and 3 bases at J, with 13 bases in the middle. The CDR3 is 14 residues long. The germline V gene encodes CDR1 SGHTA and CDR2 FQGTGA. The CDR3 DNA reads as TGTGCCAGCAGCCAAAACGCGGGGGACACTGAAGCTTTCTTT. This translates into CASSQNAGDTEAFF.

This clonotype was found a few times. V usage is TRBV7-9 and J usage is TRBJ1-2, with D possibly matching TRBD1 (5 bases). This CDR3 region has 16 residues. CDR1 and CDR2 from the germline V gene are SEHNR and FQNEAQ (reference sequence). V dropped 1 base and J dropped 4 bases, with 16 bases sitting between them. The CDR3 nucleotides are TGTGCCAGCAGCTTAGAAAGTATCAGAGGGACCTATGGCTACACCTTC. It encodes CASSLESIRGTYGYTF.